The 13 T cell receptor beta chains listed next were all sequenced from one sample in a study of T cells after yellow fever vaccination. Each CDR3 protein is one row after TCRdb ran MiXCR on the 5' RACE reads. The sample carries under 200,000 distinct CDR3 sequences, 9.5% to 12% recorded once. Specimen: CD8+ T cells sorted from PBMCs, collected 15 days after the yellow fever booster vaccination. The origin of the receptors is a man younger than 30 who received the YFV17D yellow fever vaccine.

With respect to this clonotype: One end of the junction fails to match germline, which may point to a read error. This chain connects TRBV7-2 to TRBJ1-5; 9 positions match TRBD1. Germline V CDR1 and CDR2: SGHTA, FQGNSA. The CDR3 contains 16 residues. Here the CDR3 reads CASSLQGAYSNLPQHF. The CDR3 coding sequence is TGTGCCAGCAGTTTACAGGGGGCGTATAGCAATCTGCCCCAGCATTTT.

This clonotype has just a few counts. This sequence joins TRBV9 and TRBJ1-6; D call uncertain. Germline loops: CDR1 SGDLS, CDR2 YYNGEE. V was trimmed by 3 bases and J by 5 bases, leaving 3 bases between them. The CDR3 is made up of 12 amino acids. The CDR3 DNA reads TGTGCCAGCAGCGGGAATAATTCACCCCTCCACTTT. It yields the protein CASSGNNSPLHF.

This clonotype was recorded a few times. The rearrangement uses TRBV7-9 and TRBJ1-3; D is unresolved. The CDR3 has 16 amino acids. The germline CDR1 and CDR2 sequences are SEHNR and FQNEAQ (reference sequence). V lost 4 bases and J lost 0, with 13 bases in between. CDR3 bases: TGTGCCAGCAGCTCGACCAGGACGGCCTCTGGAAACACCATATATTTT. Translating gives CASSSTRTASGNTIYF.

This clonotype was observed a few times. The CDR3 spells CASSIRASSEQYF. The DNA of the CDR3 is TGTGCCAGTAGTATCCGGGCCTCATCAGAGCAGTACTTC. The rearrangement uses TRBV19 and TRBJ2-7; D call uncertain. From germline, CDR1 is LNHDA and CDR2 SQIVND (reference sequence). V dropped 3 bases and J dropped 7 bases, with 13 bases sitting between them. The CDR3 is 13 residues long.

This clonotype was observed a handful of times. V and J are TRBV29-1 and TRBJ1-3; TRBD1 matches at 7 bases. The CDR3 extends over 14 amino acids. Germline values: CDR1 SQVTM, CDR2 ANQGSEA. V dropped 6 bases and J dropped 4; count of bases not matched to a gene: 9. CDR3: CSVTDRVGGNTIYF. CDR3 DNA: TGCAGCGTCACCGACAGGGTAGGAGGAAACACCATATATTTT.

This clonotype has only a few counts. The chain uses TRBV6-2 or TRBV6-3 and TRBJ2-5; 7 bases line up with TRBD1. The CDR3 runs to 19 residues. The J segment lost 5 bases and the V segment lost 8 bases, leaving 26 bases of the junction unmatched. Germline V gives CDR1 MNHEY, CDR2 SVGEGT. The CDR3 DNA is TGTGCCAGCTCCGCCTTGTGGGGACGGTGGACAGGAGTAATGGAGACCCAGTACTTC. Protein: CASSALWGRWTGVMETQYF.

The genes are TRBV6-2 or TRBV6-3 and TRBJ2-7; D is ambiguous. Trimming took off 6 bases at V and 6 bases at J, with 15 bases between the two ends. The CDR3 contains 13 residues. Germline CDR1 and CDR2: MNHEY and SVGEGT. CDR3 nucleotides: TGTGCCAGCAGGCCCTACAGTCGTCTCGAGCAGTACTTC. This translates into CASRPYSRLEQYF.

This clonotype was observed a few times. This chain uses TRBV6-9 with TRBJ2-4; D not resolved. Germline CDR1 and CDR2: MNHGY and SVAAGI. V lost 6 bases to trimming and J lost 0 bases, with 12 bases between them. There are 15 residues in the CDR3. CDR3 in DNA: TGTGCCAGCAGGGGCCAGCAGATAGCCAAAAACATTCAGTACTTC. This encodes CASRGQQIAKNIQYF.

The V and J genes are TRBV6-1 and TRBJ2-7, with TRBD1 as a possible D gene (6 bases). Germline values: CDR1 MNHNS, CDR2 SASEGT. The CDR3 runs 16 residues. Trimming pared 0 bases from V and 4 bases from J, leaving 16 bases between. The CDR3 DNA reads TGTGCCAGCAGTGAAGCAGTGGGGGCCACTTGGTACGAGCAGTACGTC. This codes for CASSEAVGATWYEQYV.

The chain couples TRBV5-1 to TRBJ2-1; TRBD2 agrees at 9 bases. This CDR3 comprises 16 residues. The V gene end was trimmed by 0 bases and the J gene end by 4 bases; junction bases not matched to a gene: 5. Germline lookup yields CDR1 SGHRS and CDR2 YFSETQ. The CDR3 sequence is CASSLDGGGAYNEQFF. The CDR3 DNA reads as TGCGCCAGCAGCTTGGACGGCGGGGGGGCATACAATGAGCAGTTCTTC.

The rearrangement joins TRBV6-2 or TRBV6-3 to TRBJ2-4, with 9 nucleotides matching TRBD2. Losses at the gene ends were 3 bases for V and 9 bases for J; bases not matched to a gene: 3. CDR1 and CDR2 from the germline V gene are MNHEY and SVGEGT. The CDR3 sequence is 13 residues long. In DNA form, the CDR3 reads TGTGCCAGCAGTTATAGCGGGGGTGGCATTCAGTACTTC. Translation: CASSYSGGGIQYF.

This clonotype was observed a handful of times. This rearrangement joins TRBV2 to TRBJ1-1, with D maybe TRBD1 (6 bases). Germline V lookup: CDR1 SNHLY, CDR2 FYNNEI. The CDR3 loop spans 12 amino acids. V shed 8 bases and J shed 1 base, with 8 bases lying between them. CDR3 amino acids: CASGQQNTEAFF. The CDR3 DNA follows: TGTGCCAGCGGACAGCAGAACACTGAAGCTTTCTTT.

The chain has TRBV4-3 and TRBJ1-1; 7 positions match TRBD1. Germline CDR1 reads LGHNA; CDR2 reads YSLEER. This CDR3 contains 14 residues. J gave up 9 bases and V 0 bases, and 7 bases lay outside the gene matches. CDR3: CASSQDWGTAQAFF. The CDR3 bases are TGCGCCAGCAGCCAAGATTGGGGGACAGCACAAGCTTTCTTT.